Below are 13 T cell receptor beta chains sequenced from a single sample in a study of vaccination effects on CD4 cells after COVID-19. The protocol was immunoSEQ multiplex PCR, while the TCRdb copy is restricted to in-frame clones and leaves out a portion. The repertoire has roughly 70,000 clones, 74% of them found once; the top ten carry roughly 1.5%. Peptide-pool stimulation followed by sequencing identified expanded antigen-specific CD4+ clonotypes in the ViraFEST assay. Upon completion of around eleven days in culture, CD4+ T cells were isolated. Each participant received a vaccine that was either BNT162b2 or mRNA-1273, given as two doses. Antigen specificity for these receptors is unknown. The sample was CD4+ T cells from PBMCs cultured with HCoV-229E spike peptides, taken after COVID-19 vaccination. These receptors were collected from a human donor who received a COVID-19 vaccine.

The gene calls are TRBV11-2 and TRBJ1-2; the match to TRBD1 covers 7 bases. J was trimmed by 4 bases and V by 1 base; bases with no gene match: 3. The CDR3 is 14 residues long. Germline V gene data show CDR1 as SGHAT and CDR2 as FQNNGV. CDR3 bases: TGTGCCAGCAGCTTAGGCGGGACAGCCTATGGCTACACCTTC. Protein sequence: CASSLGGTAYGYTF.

The chain has TRBV9 and TRBJ2-3, with D perhaps being TRBD1 or TRBD2 (5 bases each). The CDR3 sequence is 17 residues long. Germline-derived CDR1 and CDR2 are SGDLS and YYNGEE. V was clipped by 0 bases and J by 2 bases, with 16 bases between them. The CDR3 nucleotides are TGTGCCAGCAGCGTAGATGGTCTGAACGGGGCCACAGATACGCAGTATTTT. It codes for CASSVDGLNGATDTQYF.

The chain combines TRBV5-6 with TRBJ2-7; D is unclear. Germline CDR1 SGHDT, CDR2 YYEEEE. V lost 0 bases, J lost 3 bases, and 10 bases lay in between. The CDR3 extends over 14 amino acids. The CDR3 nucleotides are TGTGCCAGCAGCTTGGGGCTGGGGAACTACGAGCAGTACGTC. This codes for CASSLGLGNYEQYV.

This clone was observed a single time. The V and J genes are TRBV5-1 and TRBJ2-3, with 10 bases aligning to TRBD2. The J segment lost 6 bases and the V segment lost 4 bases, leaving 8 bases of the junction unmatched. CDR3 length equals 15 residues. Germline V gene lookup returns CDR1 SGHRS and CDR2 YFSETQ. CDR3 amino acids: CASSPGTSAMDTQYF. CDR3 DNA sequence: TGCGCCAGCAGCCCCGGGACTAGCGCGATGGATACGCAGTATTTT.

This sequence joins TRBV7-3 and TRBJ2-2; 7 bases are shared with TRBD2. There are 16 residues in the CDR3. V lost 5 bases, J lost 2 bases, and 8 bases stayed unmatched. The germline CDR1 and CDR2 sequences are SGHTA and FQGTGA. CDR3 amino acids: CASSPSGRFNTGELFF. As DNA, the CDR3 is TGTGCCAGCAGCCCTAGCGGACGTTTCAACACCGGGGAGCTGTTTTTT. The full variable domain, completed using reference TRBV7-3 and TRBJ2-2, is GAGVSQTPSNKVTEKGKYVELRCDPISGHTALYWYRQSLGQGPEFLIYFQGTGAADDSGLPNDRFFAVRPEGSVSTLKIQRTERGDSAVYLCASSPSGRFNTGELFFGEGSRLTVL.

This chain connects TRBV19 to TRBJ2-5, with D tentatively TRBD1 or TRBD2 (6 bases each). Germline V gene lookup returns CDR1 LNHDA and CDR2 SQIVND (reference sequence). Trimming shortened V by 6 bases and J by 7 bases, and 15 bases separated the two germline ends. The CDR3 extends over 13 amino acids. CDR3 nucleotides: TGTGCCAGTAGACCTTCGGGGGCCGGGACCCAGTACTTC. It specifies CASRPSGAGTQYF.

V is TRBV9 and J is TRBJ2-2, with D perhaps being TRBD1 or TRBD2 (6 bases each). Deletions cut 4 bases from V and 4 bases from J, with 17 bases between. CDR1 and CDR2 (germline): SGDLS, YYNGEE. The length of the CDR3 is 16 residues. CDR3 sequence (DNA): TGTGCCAGCAGCACCCGCCGGACAGCGGGCACCGGGGAGCTGTTTTTT. Translated, it gives CASSTRRTAGTGELFF.

The chain combines TRBV11-2 with TRBJ2-1, with 11 bases fitting TRBD2. Germline loops: CDR1 SGHAT, CDR2 FQNNGV. V gave up 4 bases and J gave up 7 bases; unmatched junction bases: 6. CDR3 length: 15 residues. CDR3 region: CASSSTSGGGNEQFF. DNA of the CDR3: TGTGCCAGCAGCTCCACTAGCGGGGGAGGGAATGAGCAGTTCTTC.

This chain connects TRBV30 to TRBJ1-6; no reliable D call. The germline V gene has CDR1 GTSNPN and CDR2 SVGIG (reference sequence). The V end was cut by 0 bases, the J end by 0 bases, with 15 bases between. This CDR3 region has 18 residues. The CDR3 DNA is TGTGCCTGGAGTGTATCAGGAGGATTCAGCTCCTATAATTCACCCCTCCACTTT. Protein: CAWSVSGGFSSYNSPLHF.

The chain recombines TRBV7-8 with TRBJ2-2; a weak D match, TRBD1 (6 bases). The CDR3 extends over 18 amino acids. The ends were cut back, 1 base at V and 1 base at J, with 16 bases in the middle. CDR1 and CDR2 from the germline V gene are SGHVS and FQNEAQ. The CDR3 nucleotides read TGTGCCAGCAGCTTAGACCCTTTTTACAGGGAGAACACCGGGGAGCTGTTTTTT. This gives the protein CASSLDPFYRENTGELFF. The complete variable domain, with remaining parts taken from reference TRBV7-8 and TRBJ2-2, reads GAGVSQSPRYKVAKRGQDVALRCDPISGHVSLFWYQQALGQGPEFLTYFQNEAQLDKSGLPSDRFFAERPEGSVSTLKIQRTQQEDSAVYLCASSLDPFYRENTGELFFGEGSRLTVL.

The CDR3 region has the DNA TGCGCCAGCAGCTTGGGGGATACGCAGTATTTT. Translated: CASSLGDTQYF. The chain carries TRBV5-1 and TRBJ2-3; D ambiguous. Germline CDR1 is SGHRS and CDR2 is YFSETQ. The CDR3 has 11 amino acids. V was trimmed by 0 bases and J by 6 bases, leaving 2 bases between them.

J is TRBJ2-2 and V is TRBV5-1; 13 nucleotides agree with TRBD2. The CDR3 consists of 18 residues. Trimming removed 4 bases from V and 1 base from J; junction bases left unmatched: 7. Germline V gene lookup returns CDR1 SGHRS and CDR2 YFSETQ. CDR3 amino acids: CASSPRTSGGLNTGELFF. CDR3 sequence (DNA): TGCGCCAGCAGCCCCAGGACTAGCGGGGGTCTGAACACCGGGGAGCTGTTTTTT.

V and J are TRBV19 and TRBJ2-4; no reliable D call. From germline, CDR1 is LNHDA and CDR2 SQIVND (reference sequence). The CDR3 covers 15 residues. V was clipped by 5 bases and J by 0 bases, with 11 bases between them. The CDR3 spells CASSDLGLAKNIQYF. As DNA, the CDR3 is TGTGCCAGTAGTGATCTGGGCTTAGCCAAAAACATTCAGTACTTC.